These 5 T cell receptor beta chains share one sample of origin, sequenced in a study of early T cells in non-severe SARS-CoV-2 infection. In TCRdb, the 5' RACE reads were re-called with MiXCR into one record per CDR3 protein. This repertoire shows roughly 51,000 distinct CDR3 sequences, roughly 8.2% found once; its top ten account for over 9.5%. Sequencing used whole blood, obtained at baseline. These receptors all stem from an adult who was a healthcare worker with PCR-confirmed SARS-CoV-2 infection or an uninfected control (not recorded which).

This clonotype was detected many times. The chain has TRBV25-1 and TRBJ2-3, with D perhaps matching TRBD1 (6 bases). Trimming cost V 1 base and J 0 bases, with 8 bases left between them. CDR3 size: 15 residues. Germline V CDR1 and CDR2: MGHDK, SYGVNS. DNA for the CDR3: TGTGCCAGCAGTGAATTGCAGGGGAGCACAGATACGCAGTATTTT. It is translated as CASSELQGSTDTQYF.

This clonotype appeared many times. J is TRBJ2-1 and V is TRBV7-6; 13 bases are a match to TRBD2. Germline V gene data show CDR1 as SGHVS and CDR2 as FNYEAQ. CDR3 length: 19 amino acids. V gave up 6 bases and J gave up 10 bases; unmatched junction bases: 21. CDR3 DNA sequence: TGTGCCAGCAGTTCCCCGTACACCAGTCTACAGGGACTAGCGGGAGAGCAGTTCTTC. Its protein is CASSSPYTSLQGLAGEQFF.

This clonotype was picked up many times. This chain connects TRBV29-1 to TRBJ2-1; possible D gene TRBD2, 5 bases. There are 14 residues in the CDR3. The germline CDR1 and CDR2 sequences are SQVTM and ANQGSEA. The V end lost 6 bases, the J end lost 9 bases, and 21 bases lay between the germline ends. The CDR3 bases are TGCAGCGTCGGCCCTGGGAACAGCGGCGGTGAGCAGTTCTTC. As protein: CSVGPGNSGGEQFF.

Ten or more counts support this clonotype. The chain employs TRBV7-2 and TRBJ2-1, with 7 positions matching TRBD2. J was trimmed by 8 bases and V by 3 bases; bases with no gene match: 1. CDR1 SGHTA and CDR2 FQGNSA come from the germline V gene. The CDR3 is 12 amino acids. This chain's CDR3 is CASSLREYEQFF. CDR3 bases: TGTGCCAGCAGCTTGCGGGAGTATGAGCAGTTCTTC.

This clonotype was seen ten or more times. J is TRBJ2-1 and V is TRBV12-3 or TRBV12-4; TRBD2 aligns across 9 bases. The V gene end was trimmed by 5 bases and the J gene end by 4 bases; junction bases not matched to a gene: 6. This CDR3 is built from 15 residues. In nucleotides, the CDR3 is TGTGCCAGCAGTCAGACCGCGGGAGGGTACAATGAGCAGTTCTTC. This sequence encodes CASSQTAGGYNEQFF.